This TCR beta chain was obtained from a study of blood T cell repertoires in COVID-19. Study summary: Italy, Spain and the United States were the sources of the convalescent and acute COVID-19 samples. Nucleic acid was either cDNA or gDNA, and it came from T cells, B-cell-depleted T cells, or PBMCs.

As processed by the authors: Estimated nucleated cell counts came from reference gene primer amplification. This table comes from immunoSEQ multiplex PCR, and its TCRdb copy is limited to in-frame clones, with some not included. V and J calls and clone size follow that table, whereas D and trimming were derived from the DNA. The sample lists around 72,000 clones, 70% to 90% occurring once. This CDR3 spans 12 amino acids. V and J are TRBV1 and TRBJ1-1. TRBV1 is termed a pseudogene. The receptor's source is a man aged 70 or older with active or convalescent COVID-19. Sequencing was performed on peripheral blood. The CDR3 reads CTSSHLRTEAFF. CDR3 DNA sequence: TGCACCAGCAGCCATCTCCGGACTGAAGCTTTCTTT.